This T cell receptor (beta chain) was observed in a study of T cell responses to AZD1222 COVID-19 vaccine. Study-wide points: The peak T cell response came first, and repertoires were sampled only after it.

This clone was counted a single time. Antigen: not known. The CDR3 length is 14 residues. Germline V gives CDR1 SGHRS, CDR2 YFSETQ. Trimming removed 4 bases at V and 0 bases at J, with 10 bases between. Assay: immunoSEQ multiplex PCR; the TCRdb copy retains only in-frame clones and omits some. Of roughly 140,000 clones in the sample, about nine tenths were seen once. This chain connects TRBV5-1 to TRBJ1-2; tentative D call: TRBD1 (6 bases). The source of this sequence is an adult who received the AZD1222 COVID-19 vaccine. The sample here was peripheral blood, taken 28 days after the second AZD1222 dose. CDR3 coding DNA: TGCGCCAGCAGCCAGGACAGTCCTAACTATGGCTACACCTTC. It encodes CASSQDSPNYGYTF.